This T cell receptor (beta chain) is from a study of blood T cell repertoires in COVID-19 (dated by TCRdb to 2018 to 2021). Regarding the study in general: Samples covering the acute and convalescent phases of COVID-19 were provided by collaborators in the United States, Italy and Spain. The dataset comprised deeply sampled blood TCRbeta repertoires from subjects exposed to, actively infected with, or recovered from COVID-19. Sample metadata almost always included a de-identified subject ID, COVID-19 status, age in years and sex. Samples came from the ongoing ImmuneRACE study (first 160 participants) plus 1,254 subjects from 6 global collaborators. The prospective study material was composed of cDNA or gDNA derived from T cells, B-cell-depleted T cells, or PBMCs. Where HLA class I and class II types were available, the types were taken from metadata supplied by the sample provider, not from assay-based typing. The repertoires were released in a freely available public database meant as a resource for research on the immune response to SARS-CoV-2. Overall results and qualifications from the work: Clinical and demographic metadata were provided uncurated, with the amount varying by source and participant.

TCRbeta CDR3 regions were amplified from genomic DNA using the immunoSEQ Assay, a bias-controlled multiplex PCR. Under the source paper's analysis protocol: Nucleated cell counts per sample were estimated from amplification of reference gene primers within the assay. To quantify the absolute abundance of each unique TCRbeta CDR3 rearrangement, sequence reads were collapsed and filtered. For each sample, productive Simpson clonality was calculated by taking the square root of Simpson's diversity index across productive rearrangements. Not all clones reach the TCRdb copy of this immuneACCESS table, which keeps in-frame sequences only. Checked studies attribute under half of the gap to unresolved V genes and leave the rest unexplained. The V and J calls and clone size come from that table; D and trimming were worked out from the DNA. In all, the sample holds roughly 150,000 clones, and 75% to 85% of those were seen once. The top ten clones comprise 4.2% of the sample.

Each collaborating institution followed its own protocols to collect whole blood in K2EDTA tubes. For TCRbeta analysis, collaborators shipped samples as frozen whole blood, isolated PBMCs, or DNA extracted from either of those sample types. On this clone itself: The target of this receptor is not known. Base qualities are not provided; no much larger clone lies one nucleotide away.

Taken from cysteine to phenylalanine, the CDR3 has 15 residues. Just CDR3 DNA is preserved here, 45 bases in frame from base 1. The germline V gene supplies CDR1 SNHLY and CDR2 FYNNEI. Trimming leaves V shorter by 3 bases and J shorter by 5 bases, with the junction holding 3 bases beyond the gene matches. In this chain, TRBV2 is recombined with TRBJ1-5, with TRBD1 identical over 11 junction bases. Sequenced: peripheral blood. The sequence was obtained from a man aged 60 to 69 with acute or convalescent COVID-19. CDR3 loop: CASSEDRGLYQPQHF. The sequenced DNA is TGTGCCAGCAGTGAGGACAGGGGGCTTTATCAGCCCCAGCATTTT.